This TCR beta chain was retrieved from a study of neurological immune-mediated disorders (dated by TCRdb to about 2019). Describing the broader study: Among the approximately 35 multiple sclerosis patients, relapsing-remitting MS was present in roughly 30 and secondary progressive MS was present in 3. Peripheral blood TCR-beta repertoires from HTLV-I-associated myelopathy (HAM/TSP) patients, multiple sclerosis patients and healthy controls were compared by UMI-based sequencing. The 90 to 110 TCR-beta libraries covered PBMC samples along with longitudinal samples, technical triplicates, and paired sorted CD4+ and CD8+ T-cell subsets. The cohort comprised roughly 69 subjects: 15 or so HAM/TSP patients, approximately 34 multiple sclerosis patients and 20 or so healthy controls.

Only a few counts were recorded for this clonotype. Which antigen it targets is not known. Base qualities are not provided; no much larger clone lies one nucleotide away. V and J lose 4 bases and 2 bases, and a span of 15 bases separates them. Taken from the germline V gene (reference sequence), the CDR1 and CDR2 loops are DFQATT and SNEGSKA. Counted from cysteine to phenylalanine, this CDR3 has 14 amino acids. The DNA shown is the 42-base CDR3, in frame from base 1. What the research found in general, with its limitations: TCR clonal expansion was greatest in HAM/TSP patients and smallest in MS patients, who ranked below even healthy controls. The MS cluster showed no association with clinical or MRI features, and the authors stated that larger cohorts are needed. In phylogenetic analysis, the repertoires of 18 of 34 MS patients grouped into a cluster of related CDR3 sequences, which suggests a possible signature at the repertoire level. No identical CDR3 amino acid sequences were shared among expanded clones across subjects, suggesting private TCR-beta repertoires in all groups.

cDNA was synthesized by template-switch 5'RACE using a primer carrying a 10-nucleotide random unique molecular identifier by which each TCR transcript was tagged. Every sequencing run yielded over 170 million TCR-beta sequences covering 15-18 subjects. The RNeasy kit was used to extract total RNA. The KAPA Real-time Library Amplification kit was used to amplify TCR-beta VDJ regions with primers targeting the TCR constant region and the 5'RACE anchor. A first PCR added sample indexes and Illumina adaptors, and a second PCR then raised library yield. After Ampure bead purification, the TCR product of roughly 650 bp was size-selected on a 2% E-gel SizeSelection system. Before pooling, library quality was assessed on a Bioanalyzer, concentration was determined with Qubit, and library quantification was performed with the Kapa Library Quantification kit. An Illumina HiSeq 2500 sequenced the libraries paired-end 2 x 150 bp. To increase sequence diversity, about 23-32% phiX was spiked into each library pool. In the authors' own workflow: Quality-filtered reads were processed with the UMI-based MiGEC pipeline, and over 75% of raw TCR sequences were removed by the MiGEC pipeline during error correction. IMGT germline references were used for alignment of VDJ genes, and clonotypes were defined by a unique CDR3 amino acid sequence together with V-J genes. Clonal expansion, Shannon diversity and CDR3 relatedness (CalcPairwiseDistances, ClusterSamples) were evaluated with VDJtools, and phylogenetic trees were built with CLCbio workbench. Using coefficient-of-variation modelling across technical triplicates, the study counted a clone as expanded if it had at least 8 unique UMIs. TCRdb took the public reads, trimmed them with fastp at Q25, ran MiXCR for clone calling and kept in-frame beta chains. CDR3 protein sequences are deduplicated, and each keeps its most common genes and DNA. The V and J calls, along with clone size, are taken from TCRdb and not from the paper's own processing. The sample table lists approximately 66,000 distinct CDR3 sequences, 4.5% to 5.5% of them with a count of one. Approximately 7% of the sample is taken by the ten largest.

Libraries from unsorted PBMCs were made from 2 million PBMCs kept in RNAlater at -80 degrees C until RNA extraction. Multiple sclerosis patients were enrolled in a US clinical protocol evaluating disease progression by magnetic resonance imaging. PBMCs were separated from peripheral blood using Ficoll-Hypaque density gradient centrifugation and then cryopreserved in liquid nitrogen. This TCR derives from a young man with multiple sclerosis. Here the chain combines TRBV20-1 and TRBJ2-7; D gene: possibly TRBD1, on 6 matching bases. Sequenced: PBMCs. CDR3 reads: CSAKPGQKPYEQYF. The DNA reads as follows: TGCAGTGCTAAGCCCGGACAGAAGCCCTACGAGCAGTACTTC.